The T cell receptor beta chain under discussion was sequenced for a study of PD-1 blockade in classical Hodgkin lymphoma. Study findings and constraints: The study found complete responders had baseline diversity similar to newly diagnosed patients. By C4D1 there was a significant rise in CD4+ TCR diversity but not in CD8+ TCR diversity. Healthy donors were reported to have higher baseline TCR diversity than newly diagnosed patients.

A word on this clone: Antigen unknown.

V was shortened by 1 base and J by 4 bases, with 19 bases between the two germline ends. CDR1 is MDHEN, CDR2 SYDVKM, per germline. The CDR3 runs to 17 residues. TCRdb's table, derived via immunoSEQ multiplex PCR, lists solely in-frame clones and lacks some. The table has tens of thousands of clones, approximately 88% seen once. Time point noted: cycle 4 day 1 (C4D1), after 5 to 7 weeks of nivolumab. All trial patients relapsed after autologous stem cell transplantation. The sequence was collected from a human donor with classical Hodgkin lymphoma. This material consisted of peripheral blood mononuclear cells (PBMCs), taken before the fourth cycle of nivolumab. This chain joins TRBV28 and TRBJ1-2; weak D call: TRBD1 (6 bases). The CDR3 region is CASSLFSVTGPLYGYTF. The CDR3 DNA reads TGTGCCAGCAGTTTATTTAGCGTGACAGGACCCCTCTATGGCTACACCTTC.